This paragraph covers one T cell receptor (beta chain) sequence. This clonotype was detected ten times or more. What this receptor recognizes is not known. No much larger clonotype is one base removed from it; base qualities were not supplied. Every donor was a healthy Caucasian. Three pairs of female monozygotic twins, all aged about 18 to 29 years, were included in the twin cohort. Miltenyi CD45RO+ enrichment and human naive T-cell isolation kits were used to isolate memory (CD45RO+) and naive T cells from PBMC. This record belongs to a study of identical twins (dated by TCRdb to the mid-2010s). Concerning the study at large: The study deep-sequenced TCR alpha and beta repertoires from monozygotic twins, unrelated adults of various ages and cord blood to test whether fetal clonotypes persist. To rule out contamination, replicate twin experiments were performed at different times with different library preparation protocols. Here is what the overall study found, with its caveats: Out-of-frame TCR alpha sharing in monozygotic twins was systematically underestimated by recombination models, whereas sharing between unrelated individuals was in agreement with the recombination models. Fewer insertions were carried by abundant cord blood beta clonotypes; a weaker similar trend was observed in young adult naive repertoires, while no such trend was observed in memory repertoires. Excess twin sharing in beta out-of-frame sequences was weaker because fewer shared sequences lowered the signal-to-noise ratio. Zero-insertion analyses could be partly confounded by invariant T cells such as MAIT and iNKT, although diverse VJ usage argued against such confounding for most clonotypes. Compared with coincidental sharing between unrelated individuals, out-of-frame TCR alpha sequences shared between twins showed an excess of sequences with low generation probability. Because the same donors could not be followed over many years, the conclusions depended on cross-sectional statistical analysis.

The library was generated by 5' RACE. The run used an Illumina HiSeq 2000. Template switching added a universal primer binding site, and the final cDNA carried a unique molecular identifier that allowed TCR cDNA molecules to be counted accurately. First-strand cDNA for TCR alpha and beta chains was synthesized from specific primers in the conserved constant-segment region. To control for contamination, each cDNA library was double barcoded with a SMART-Mk sample barcode plus Illumina barcodes. TruSeq adapter sequences, together with Illumina sample barcodes, were added in two successive PCR steps. The TCR alpha and beta cDNA libraries were sequenced on the Illumina HiSeq platform using custom primers. Per the source publication's procedure: MiGEC was used to process raw reads and extract unique molecular identifiers, and MiXCR was used to find CDR3 positions. For each individual, recombination models were inferred using an EM algorithm with the repgenHMM and IGoR tools. Shared clonotype analysis was performed with the tcR package in R, normalizing sharing by the product of cloneset sizes. To study raw recombination without the effects of thymic and clonal selection, out-of-frame nonproductive sequences were analyzed. TCRdb applied fastp at Q25 and MiXCR to the public reads, then kept only in-frame beta chains. Every distinct CDR3 protein forms one entry, paired with its most common genes and DNA. None of the V and J calls come from the authors' own analysis; TCRdb made them. For this sample there are roughly 290,000 distinct CDR3 sequences; less than 9% appear just once. The ten largest clonotypes hold 2.1% of the sample.

Trimming removed 6 bases from V and 2 bases from J; the gene matches leave 6 bases unexplained. The cysteine opens and the phenylalanine closes a CDR3 of 15 amino acids. Just CDR3 DNA is preserved here, 45 bases in frame from base 1. CDR1 and CDR2 (MNHEY, SVGEGT) derive from the germline V gene. A further study also used this sample, focusing on yellow fever vaccine responses in identical twins. Drawing on the second study: The T cell response to vaccination in identical twins was reported by the authors to appear partly convergent and partly personalized. Focusing on identical twins, the study followed the T cell clones that responded to the vaccine, and did so with precision.

The rearrangement joined TRBV6-2 or TRBV6-3 to TRBJ2-2, with 7 junctional bases fitting TRBD2. The sequenced sample consisted of memory (CD45RO+) T cells sorted from blood. The intended sense of this specimen's cell subset or site label: CD45RO+ enriched T cells. The clonotype was recovered from a woman aged 18-30 years in good health. The bases are TGTGCCAGCAGACCCGAGGGACTAAACACCGGGGAGCTGTTTTTT. Its protein product is CASRPEGLNTGELFF.